The 18 T cell receptor beta chains given below trace back to one sample, sequenced in a study of blood T cell repertoires in COVID-19. Assay: immunoSEQ multiplex PCR; the TCRdb copy retains only in-frame clones and omits some. Among just under 150,000 clones listed, approximately 90% were seen once. Sequenced sample: peripheral blood. All receptors come from a human donor in a cohort sampled during active COVID-19.

This clone has a count of ten or more. The chain has TRBV12-5 and TRBJ1-2; D gene uncertain. V lost 1 base and J lost 8, with 11 bases in between. CDR3 size: 13 residues. The V gene's germline CDR1 is LGHNT and CDR2 FRNRAP. The CDR3 DNA is TGTGCTAGTGGTTTGGGCAGCTCACAGGGCTACACCTTC. Amino acids: CASGLGSSQGYTF.

This clone appeared once. V is TRBV5-1 and J is TRBJ1-1; 7 bases are a match to TRBD1. The germline gives CDR1 SGHRS, CDR2 YFSETQ. V lost 1 base to trimming and J lost 6 bases; unmatched junction nucleotides: 9. The CDR3 sequence is 15 residues long. The CDR3 region has the DNA TGCGCCAGCAGCTTGCAGACAGGGTCTGCCGCTGAAGCTTTCTTT. This codes for CASSLQTGSAAEAFF. The full variable domain, with the rest looked up from reference TRBV5-1 and TRBJ1-1, is KAGVTQTPRYLIKTRGQQVTLSCSPISGHRSVSWYQQTPGQGLQFLFEYFSETQRNKGNFPGRFSGRQFSNSRSEMNVSTLELGDSALYLCASSLQTGSAAEAFFGQGTRLTVV.

This chain joins TRBV19 and TRBJ1-3; no reliable D call. The CDR3 covers 13 residues. Trimming removed 5 bases from V and 0 bases from J, with 5 bases in between. In germline, CDR1 is LNHDA, CDR2 SQIVND (reference sequence). The CDR3 spells CASSWSSGNTIYF. The CDR3 nucleotides are TGTGCCAGTAGTTGGAGCTCTGGAAACACCATATATTTT.

This chain uses TRBV6-2 or TRBV6-3 with TRBJ2-1; D perhaps matches TRBD2 (5 bases). Trimming took 0 bases from V and 10 from J, leaving 16 bases between them. The CDR3 is 15 residues long. Germline V CDR1 and CDR2: MNHEY, SVGEGT. The CDR3 bases are TGTGCCAGCAGTTACTCGATCGGTAGCGTGGAGGAGCAGTTCTTC. Translating it yields CASSYSIGSVEEQFF.

The gene calls are TRBV6-6 and TRBJ2-2, with TRBD1 matching 7 bases. CDR1 is MNHNY and CDR2 is SVGAGI in the germline V gene (reference sequence). The CDR3 is 13 amino acids. With V trimmed by 11 bases and J by 5 bases, 8 bases remained unmatched. The CDR3 region has the DNA TGTGCCTTGGAGACAGGGAGAACCGGGGAGCTGTTTTTT. It encodes CALETGRTGELFF.

This clone was observed at least ten times. The V call is TRBV7-6, the J call TRBJ1-1; D is ambiguous. The CDR3 extends over 13 amino acids. With 3 bases removed from V and 11 bases from J, the gap between germline ends came to 16 bases. Germline V gene lookup returns CDR1 SGHVS and CDR2 FNYEAQ. CDR3 coding DNA: TGTGCCAGCAGCTTCCCTGGTAGTACGCTGGCTTTCTTT. Residues: CASSFPGSTLAFF.

The gene calls are TRBV11-2 and TRBJ2-1, with D possibly TRBD1 on 6 matching bases. V was clipped by 5 bases and J by 0 bases, with 17 bases between them. CDR3 length equals 17 residues. Germline-derived CDR1 and CDR2 are SGHAT and FQNNGV. This CDR3 reads CASSIWTADSSYNEQFF. CDR3 sequence (DNA): TGTGCCAGCAGCATTTGGACAGCGGACAGCTCCTACAATGAGCAGTTCTTC.

This clone was seen just once. The V and J genes are TRBV19 and TRBJ2-3, with D uncertain. The CDR3 runs to 15 residues. Between the trimmed V and J ends, which lost 0 bases and 3 bases, there was a span of 10 bases. Germline CDR1 LNHDA, CDR2 SQIVND (reference sequence). Here the CDR3 DNA reads TGTGCCAGTAGTATAGACACGGAGTCGACAGATACGCAGTATTTT. It yields the protein CASSIDTESTDTQYF.

The chain couples TRBV12-5 to TRBJ2-1, with D perhaps TRBD2 (6 bases). The CDR3 extends over 14 amino acids. CDR1 and CDR2 from the germline V gene are LGHNT and FRNRAP. The V end lost 4 bases, the J end lost 8 bases, and 15 bases lay between the germline ends. The DNA of the CDR3 is TGTGCTAGTGGTTACCGGGGGTCCGTGGATGAGCAGTTCTTC. Translating gives CASGYRGSVDEQFF. The whole variable domain, filled in from reference TRBV12-5 and TRBJ2-1, reads DARVTQTPRHKVTEMGQEVTMRCQPILGHNTVFWYRQTMMQGLELLAYFRNRAPLDDSGMPKDRFSAEMPDATLATLKIQPSEPRDSAVYFCASGYRGSVDEQFFGPGTRLTVL.

The sample holds one count of this clone. The V call is TRBV7-2, the J call TRBJ2-5; 7 positions match TRBD2. The CDR3 has 15 amino acids. Germline CDR1 is SGHTA and CDR2 is FQGNSA. The V segment lost 5 bases and the J segment 2 bases; nucleotides outside the gene matches: 8. The CDR3 DNA reads TGTGCCAGCAGCCCCCCCCTCGGGGGGCAAGAGACCCAGTACTTC. Amino acid sequence: CASSPPLGGQETQYF.

This sequence joins TRBV7-9 and TRBJ1-4, with D possibly matching TRBD1 (5 bases). The CDR3 has 14 amino acids. Germline V gene data show CDR1 as SEHNR and CDR2 as FQNEAQ (reference sequence). The V end lost 3 bases, the J end lost 6 bases, and 11 bases lay between the germline ends. Here the CDR3 reads CASSFQGVDEKLFF. In nucleotides, the CDR3 is TGTGCCAGCAGCTTCCAGGGCGTAGATGAAAAACTGTTTTTT.

The gene calls are TRBV9 and TRBJ2-2, with D uncertain. Germline V CDR1 and CDR2: SGDLS, YYNGEE. There are 12 residues in the CDR3. Trimming shortened V by 4 bases and J by 7 bases, and 8 bases separated the two germline ends. DNA for the CDR3: TGTGCCAGCAGCTCCACATACGGGGAGCTGTTTTTT. Translation: CASSSTYGELFF.

The chain joins TRBV4-1 to TRBJ1-2, with 8 bases matching TRBD1. V trimming: 0 bases; J trimming: 3 bases; junction bases outside the gene matches: 9. Per the germline V gene, CDR1 is MGHRA and CDR2 is YSYEKL. The CDR3 is 17 residues long. CDR3 in amino acids: CASSQEIRTGLDYGYTF. DNA of the CDR3: TGCGCCAGCAGCCAAGAAATCCGGACAGGGCTAGACTATGGCTACACCTTC.

The V gene is TRBV6-5, the J gene TRBJ1-2, with D possibly TRBD1 on 6 matching bases. The V gene lost 10 bases and the J gene lost 0 bases, with 15 bases spanning the gap. The CDR3 extends over 14 amino acids. Germline assignment: CDR1 MNHEY and CDR2 SVGAGI. The CDR3 region has the DNA TGTGCCACCTTACCGGGACACCCTAACTATGGCTACACCTTC. Residues: CATLPGHPNYGYTF.

The V and J genes are TRBV6-1 and TRBJ2-7, with D perhaps matching TRBD1 (5 bases). The V gene lost 2 bases and the J gene lost 12 bases, with 14 bases spanning the gap. The CDR3 spans 12 residues. The V gene's germline CDR1 is MNHNS and CDR2 SASEGT. In nucleotides, the CDR3 is TGTGCCAGCAGTGAATCCCACAGGCTGTCGTACTTC. Translating gives CASSESHRLSYF.

There are a few counts of this clone. The rearrangement joins TRBV7-9 to TRBJ2-2; a possible D gene is TRBD2 (6 bases). V was pared by 3 bases and J by 4 bases, with 9 bases between. Germline loops: CDR1 SEHNR, CDR2 FQNEAQ (reference sequence). This CDR3 contains 14 residues. The CDR3 reads CASSLAGITGELFF. The CDR3 DNA reads TGTGCCAGCAGCTTGGCGGGGATCACCGGGGAGCTGTTTTTT.

J is TRBJ1-2 and V is TRBV19; D is ambiguous. The CDR3 length is 18 residues. Trimming removed 6 bases at V and 5 bases at J, with 28 bases between. Germline V gene sequence: CDR1 LNHDA, CDR2 SQIVND (reference sequence). CDR3 residues: CASSNPSSVFTEKYGYTF. In DNA form, the CDR3 reads TGTGCCAGTAGCAACCCTTCCTCGGTTTTCACGGAGAAATATGGCTACACCTTC.

V and J are TRBV9 and TRBJ2-1, with TRBD1 as a possible D gene (6 bases). Germline V lookup: CDR1 SGDLS, CDR2 YYNGEE. V gave up 0 bases and J gave up 4 bases, with 8 bases separating them. The CDR3 length is 14 residues. CDR3 nucleotides: TGTGCCAGCAGCGTAGGACAGGCATACAATGAGCAGTTCTTC. Translated: CASSVGQAYNEQFF.